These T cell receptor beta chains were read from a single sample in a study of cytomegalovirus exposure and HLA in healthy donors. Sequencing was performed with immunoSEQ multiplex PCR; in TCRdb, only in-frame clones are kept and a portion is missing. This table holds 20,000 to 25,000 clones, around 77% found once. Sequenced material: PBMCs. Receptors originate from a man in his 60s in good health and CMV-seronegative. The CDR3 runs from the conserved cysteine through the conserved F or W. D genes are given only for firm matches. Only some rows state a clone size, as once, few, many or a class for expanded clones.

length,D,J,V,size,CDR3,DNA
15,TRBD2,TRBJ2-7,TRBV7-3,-,CASSPGLAGSYEQYF,TGTGCCAGCAGCCCCGGACTAGCTGGCTCCTACGAGCAGTACTTC
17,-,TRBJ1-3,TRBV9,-,CASSVAIGGRSGNTIYF,TGTGCCAGCAGCGTAGCTATCGGAGGCCGCTCTGGAAACACCATATATTTT
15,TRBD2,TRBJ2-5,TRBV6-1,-,CASSRGGPGKETQYF,TGTGCCAGCAGTCGGGGGGGCCCTGGGAAAGAGACCCAGTACTTC
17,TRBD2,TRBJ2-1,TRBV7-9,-,CASSMRTSGRASDEQFF,TGTGCCAGCAGCATGAGGACTAGCGGGAGGGCCTCGGATGAGCAGTTCTTC
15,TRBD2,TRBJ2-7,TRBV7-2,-,CASSSLAGGTNEQYF,TGTGCCAGCAGCTCCTTAGCGGGAGGCACTAACGAGCAGTACTTC
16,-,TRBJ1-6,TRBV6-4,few,CASPGGPSSYNSPLHF,TGTGCCAGCCCCGGTGGGCCCAGCTCCTATAATTCACCCCTCCACTTT
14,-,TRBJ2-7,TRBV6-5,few,CASHPGSASYEQYF,TGTGCCAGCCACCCCGGGAGCGCCTCCTACGAGCAGTACTTC
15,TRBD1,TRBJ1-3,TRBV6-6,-,CASSRQGEYGNTIYF,TGTGCCAGCAGCCGCCAGGGGGAGTATGGAAACACCATATATTTT
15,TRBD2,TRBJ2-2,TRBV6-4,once,CASSDGTSGTGELFF,TGTGCCAGCAGTGACGGGACTAGCGGCACCGGGGAGCTGTTTTTT
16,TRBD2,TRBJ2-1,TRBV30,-,CAWSVGLAGGRDEQFF,TGTGCCTGGAGTGTGGGACTAGCGGGGGGGCGCGATGAGCAGTTCTTC
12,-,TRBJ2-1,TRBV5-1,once,CASSLIFGEQFF,TGCGCCAGCAGCTTGATCTTCGGTGAGCAGTTCTTC
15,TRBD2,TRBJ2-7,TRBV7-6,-,CASSLGTSGVYEQYF,TGTGCCAGCAGCTTAGGGACTAGCGGAGTCTACGAGCAGTACTTC
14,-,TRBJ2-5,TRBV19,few,CASSTRGVPETQYF,TGTGCCAGTAGTACCAGAGGAGTCCCGGAGACCCAGTACTTC
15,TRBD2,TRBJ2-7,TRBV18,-,CASSPQAGAPNEQYF,TGTGCCAGCTCACCGCAAGCGGGAGCCCCCAACGAGCAGTACTTC
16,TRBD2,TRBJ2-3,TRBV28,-,CASRPSGGRALNTQYF,TGTGCCAGCAGGCCTTCCGGCGGGAGGGCCCTGAATACGCAGTATTTT